This T cell receptor (beta chain) was identified in a study of Ad26.COV2.S vaccination and SARS-CoV-2 variants. Whole-study context: Once or twice, 56 days apart, Ad26.COV2.S was delivered intramuscularly.

TCRdb's copy holds only in-frame clones and misses some; the assay was immunoSEQ multiplex PCR. In the table there are about 400,000 clones, about 90% of which are singletons. Findings and limits, study-wide: Quantification of TCR breadth and depth may have yielded underestimates of total T cell responses. Vaccine and placebo recipients had comparable breadth of non-spike TCRs.

Specified treatment: roughly 18 received Ad26.COV2.S at low or high dose, single or two shots; a few received placebo; per-sample allocation not given. Sampling was done on day 63 after the first vaccine or placebo injection. A note on this clone: Its target is unknown.

Germline V gene data show CDR1 as SGHTA and CDR2 as FQGNSA. V gave up 5 bases and J gave up 0 bases; unmatched junction bases: 6. The CDR3 is 16 amino acids. The source is a person aged 18-60 years who received the Ad26.COV2.S COVID-19 vaccine or a placebo. Specimen: peripheral blood, collected in a trial of Ad26.COV2.S vaccine versus placebo. The V gene is TRBV7-2, the J gene TRBJ2-2, with TRBD1 identical over 7 bases. CDR3 nucleotide sequence: TGTGCCAGCAGCGTACGAGGACAGGCGAACACCGGGGAGCTGTTTTTT. As protein: CASSVRGQANTGELFF.